The clone carrying this T cell receptor beta chain was seen many times. The antigen is undetermined. Patients were aged 18 to 65, had disease duration under 2 months, and had newly diagnosed hyperthyroidism. On the basis of clinical symptoms, serum thyroxine and TRAb, thyroid ultrasound and orbital computed tomography, diagnoses were made. Amplified regions were TCR beta CDR3 sequences from RNA transcripts. A set of HTBI primers served as the primers for a first-round RT-PCR of the TCR CDR3. TCRdb analysed the multiplex PCR reads with MiXCR anew, one entry per CDR3 protein. The table shows about 840,000 distinct CDR3 sequences, with over 35% occurring only once. This record belongs to a study of T cells in Graves' hyperthyroidism and ophthalmopathy. Study details: Peripheral blood specimens were obtained at initial diagnosis, prior to any treatment. Points from the study as a whole: The majority of expanded thyroid clonotypes above 0.001 also appeared in blood.

Germline V gene data show CDR1 as LNHNV and CDR2 as YYDKDF (reference sequence). There are 16 residues in the CDR3. The germline V and J ends were trimmed by 1 base and 3 bases, with 12 bases remaining between them. Sequenced material: blood. This chain uses TRBV15 with TRBJ1-4, with D possibly TRBD1 on 5 matching bases. This clonotype was obtained from a man between 18 and 29 years old with Graves' hyperthyroidism. The DNA for the CDR3 is TGTGCCACCAGCAGAGTAGTGGGACTTTCTAATGAAAAACTGTTTTTT. It yields the protein CATSRVVGLSNEKLFF.